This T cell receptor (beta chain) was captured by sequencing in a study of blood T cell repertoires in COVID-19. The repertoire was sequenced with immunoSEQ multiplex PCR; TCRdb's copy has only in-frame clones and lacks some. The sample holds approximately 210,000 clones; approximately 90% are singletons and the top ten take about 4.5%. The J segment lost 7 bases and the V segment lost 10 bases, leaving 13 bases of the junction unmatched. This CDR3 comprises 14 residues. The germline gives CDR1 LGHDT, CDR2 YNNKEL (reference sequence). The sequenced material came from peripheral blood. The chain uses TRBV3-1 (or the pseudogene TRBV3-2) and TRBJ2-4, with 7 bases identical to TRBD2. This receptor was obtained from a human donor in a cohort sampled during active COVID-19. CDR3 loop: CATRASGKGNIQYF. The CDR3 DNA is TGTGCCACCCGGGCAAGCGGGAAGGGGAACATTCAGTACTTC.